This is a list of T cell receptor beta chains from one sample in a study of tumor-infiltrating lymphocytes in primary liver carcinoma. Using its own MiXCR run on the multiplex PCR reads, TCRdb lists one record per CDR3 protein. Among 300,000 to 400,000 distinct CDR3 sequences listed, 65% were seen once. Input material: peripheral blood. These receptors were obtained from a man aged 35-49 years with primary liver carcinoma and hepatitis B virus infection. Each CDR3 is given with its conserved first and last residue. Each record gives: D gene, J gene, V gene, clone size, CDR3 DNA, CDR3 protein. A D gene is named only where the DNA matches it firmly. Clone size is shown for a subset of rows, as once, few, many or a class of expanded clone.

>NA|TRBJ2-1|TRBV12-3/TRBV12-4|NA
TGTGACAGCTGTTTAAGTGCGGGACGGGACTACAATGAGCAGTTCTTC
CDSCLSAGRDYNEQFF
>TRBD2|TRBJ2-7|TRBV29-1|many
TGCAGCGTTGAAGGTAGCGGGAGTTTTTACGAGCAGTACTTC
CSVEGSGSFYEQYF
>TRBD2|TRBJ2-1|TRBV10-2|few
TGCGCCAGCAGTGATTGGGCGGGAGAAGCGATTGAGCAGTTCTTC
CASSDWAGEAIEQFF
>NA|TRBJ2-3|TRBV6-2/TRBV6-3|NA
TGTGCCAGCAGTTCCGGGACTTCAACAGATACGCAGTGTTTT
CASSSGTSTDTQCF
>NA|TRBJ2-2|TRBV11-2|NA
TGTGCCAGCATCTTGAAAGTATCCGGGGTGCTGTTTTTT
CASILKVSGVLFF
>NA|TRBJ2-7|TRBV5-1|few
TGCGCCAGCAGCTTGGTTCGTGGAGAGCAGTACTTC
CASSLVRGEQYF
>NA|TRBJ1-2|TRBV6-1|NA
TGTGCCAGCAGTGAACAGAGAGTTAACTATGGCTACACCTTC
CASSEQRVNYGYTF
>NA|TRBJ1-2|TRBV20-1|NA
TGCAGTGCTCGACCGGAACTGATCTTTGGCTACACCTTC
CSARPELIFGYTF
>NA|TRBJ2-1|TRBV29-1|NA
TGCAGCGTTGAAAGAATGGGTGGGAGGTCCTACGAGCAGTTCTTC
CSVERMGGRSYEQFF
>NA|TRBJ1-5|TRBV11-2|once
TGTGCCAGCAGTCCGGGCAGCGGCAGCAATCAGCCCGAGCATTTT
CASSPGSGSNQPEHF
>TRBD2|TRBJ2-1|TRBV7-9|NA
TGTGCCAGCATCTTTGGAGGGCGGGAGGTGTACAATGAGCAGTTCTTC
CASIFGGREVYNEQFF
>TRBD2|TRBJ2-7|TRBV6-5|NA
TGTGCCAGCAGTTACCCCGTTAGCGGGAAGGACGAGCAGTACTTC
CASSYPVSGKDEQYF
>NA|TRBJ2-1|TRBV11-2|NA
TGTGCCAGAAGCAAACATGGGAACTACAATGAGCAGTTCTTC
CARSKHGNYNEQFF
>TRBD2|TRBJ2-1|TRBV12-3/TRBV12-4|NA
TGTGCCAGCACTATCGAACTAGCGGGTTACAATGAGCAGCTCTTC
CASTIELAGYNEQLF
>TRBD1|TRBJ1-2|TRBV10-3|NA
TGTGTCATCAGTGAGTCTCCGACAGGGCACAGTTATGGCTACACCTTC
CVISESPTGHSYGYTF
>NA|TRBJ2-7|TRBV6-1|few
TGTGCCAGCAGTGAAGCGGTCAGGATCTACGAGCAGTACTTC
CASSEAVRIYEQYF
>NA|TRBJ2-7|TRBV11-2|many
TGTGCCAGCAGCGTGCGGGACGAATCCTATTACGAGCAGTACTTC
CASSVRDESYYEQYF
>NA|TRBJ2-7|TRBV6-6|once
TGCGCCAGCTACACTATCGGGTACGAGCAGTACTTC
CASYTIGYEQYF
>NA|TRBJ2-7|TRBV4-1|NA
TGCGCCAGCAGCCAAGAGGGGGCTTCTCTCCTCTACGAGCAGTACTTC
CASSQEGASLLYEQYF
>TRBD2|TRBJ2-3|TRBV6-2/TRBV6-3|NA
TGTGCCAGCAGTTACTCCGCCCCAGCGGGAGTCGCAGATACGCAGTATTTT
CASSYSAPAGVADTQYF
>NA|TRBJ2-2|TRBV10-2|NA
TGCGCCAGCTGTGACTGGGGGTACACCGGGGAACTGTTTTTT
CASCDWGYTGELFF
>TRBD1|TRBJ2-5|TRBV11-2|NA
TGTGCCAGGAGCTCCGGGACAGCGCTCTTCTCCTACGAGCAATACTTC
CARSSGTALFSYEQYF
>NA|TRBJ1-1|TRBV11-3|once
TGTGCCAGTAGCTTAGGTGGGGGGGACACTGAAGCTTTATTT
CASSLGGGDTEALF
>TRBD2|TRBJ2-3|TRBV10-3|NA
TGTGCCATCAGTGAGTCGAGCGCGGCGGGAGACGCAGATACGCAGTATTTT
CAISESSAAGDADTQYF
>NA|TRBJ2-4|TRBV11-1|NA
TGTGCAAGAAGCGCGCCGGTAGGGGGGTCTCAAAACATTCAGTACTTC
CARSAPVGGSQNIQYF
>TRBD1|TRBJ2-7|TRBV5-4|NA
TGTGCCAGCAGCTTCGGGACAGGGAAGAACCATGAGCAGTACTTC
CASSFGTGKNHEQYF
>NA|TRBJ1-2|TRBV4-1|NA
TGCGCCTGCAGCCAAGATCGGGCAGAGCGGTACACCTTC
CACSQDRAERYTF
>NA|TRBJ2-7|TRBV11-2|NA
TGTGCCAGCAACCACTCCTACGAGCGGTACTTC
CASNHSYERYF
>TRBD2|TRBJ2-2|TRBV13|few
TGTGCCAGCAGCCCCCAGGGTCTAGCGGGAGGCACCGGGGAGCTGTTTTTT
CASSPQGLAGGTGELFF
>NA|TRBJ2-7|TRBV6-1|few
TGTGCCAGCAGTGCCCTTACAACGAGCTCCTACGAGCAGTACTTC
CASSALTTSSYEQYF
>NA|TRBJ2-7|TRBV11-2|NA
TGTGCCAGTAGCAGATTCCGAAGCTCCTACGAGCAGTACTTC
CASSRFRSSYEQYF
>NA|TRBJ2-6|TRBV5-6|NA
TGTGCCAGCAGCTTGTCGGGCCTATCCTCTGGGGCCAACGTCCTGACTTTC
CASSLSGLSSGANVLTF
>NA|TRBJ2-7|TRBV7-9|once
TGTGCCAGCAGCCTCCTGCGCGGGACAGACTACGAGCAGTACTTC
CASSLLRGTDYEQYF
>TRBD1|TRBJ1-6|TRBV28|few
TGTGCCAGCAGTCCACCCGTTAACAGGGGGTCACCCCTCCACTTT
CASSPPVNRGSPLHF
>TRBD1|TRBJ2-7|TRBV5-1|few
TGCGCCAGCAGCTACGAAGGGACAGGGTTTTACGAGCAGTACTTC
CASSYEGTGFYEQYF
>NA|TRBJ2-7|TRBV6-1|many
TGTGCCAGCAAGATTGGGTACGAGCAGTACTTC
CASKIGYEQYF
>TRBD1|TRBJ2-7|TRBV30|NA
TGTGCCTTGGAAGGACAGGGGATTTCCTACGAGCAGCACTTC
CALEGQGISYEQHF
>TRBD1|TRBJ2-3|TRBV7-8|NA
TGTGCCAGCAGCCTCTTACCGGGACAGGGGGTCACAGATACGCAGTATTTT
CASSLLPGQGVTDTQYF
>NA|TRBJ2-7|TRBV11-2|NA
TGTGTCGGCAGCTTACAGCTGGAGAATTACAAGCAGTACTTC
CVGSLQLENYKQYF